This T cell receptor (beta chain) emerged from a study of a mutant IDH1 vaccine in newly diagnosed glioma. Study-level points and caveats: Apparently unrelated to pseudoprogression were changes in the top peripheral T cell clonotypes.

Libraries were prepared by immunoSEQ multiplex PCR; TCRdb keeps only in-frame clonotypes and omits some of them. The repertoire holds about 65,000 clones, with 81% as singletons. The time point here: week 35, safety follow-up. Each dose delivered 300 ug of mutant IDH1 20-mer peptide subcutaneously with imiquimod. The V segment lost 1 base and the J segment 3 bases; nucleotides outside the gene matches: 6. This CDR3 has 18 amino acids. Turning to this clone: Its antigen is as yet unknown.

This TCR was recovered from a man aged 35-49 years with glioma. The chain employs TRBV23-1 and TRBJ2-5; 15 nucleotides align to TRBD2. TRBV23-1 is sorted into the ORF group, with uncertain function. Specimen: PBMCs, collected from a glioma patient whose treatment included an IDH1 peptide vaccine. Here the CDR3 reads CASSQCGTSGGPKETQYF. As DNA, the CDR3 is TGCGCCAGCAGTCAATGTGGGACTAGCGGGGGGCCGAAAGAGACCCAGTACTTC.